The rows below give T cell receptor beta chains drawn from one sample of a study of identical twins. One entry per CDR3 protein, called by TCRdb with MiXCR from the 5' RACE reads. The table has 430,000 or so distinct CDR3 sequences, approximately 24% seen once. The sample was also reused in another study, on T cells expressing NK-cell markers.

Input material: CD4+ T cells sorted from blood. Source of these receptors: a woman under 30 in good health. CDR3s include the opening cysteine and the closing phenylalanine or tryptophan. Fields, in order: D gene, V gene, clone size, J gene, CDR3 DNA, CDR3 protein. A D gene is named only where the DNA matches it firmly. Size is omitted from some rows. Given values are once, few, many or a class for expanded clones.

>-|TRBV3-1|once|TRBJ2-3
TGTGCCACCCGGGACTTATCAGATACGCAGTATTTT
CATRDLSDTQYF
>TRBD2|TRBV10-3|few|TRBJ2-1
TGTGCCATCAGTGAGTCGAGCGGGAGGCCCAGGGGCAATGAGCAGTTCTTC
CAISESSGRPRGNEQFF
>-|TRBV10-3|few|TRBJ2-7
TGTGCCATCAGTGAGTTTAGCGGAGGGTACGAGCAGTACTTC
CAISEFSGGYEQYF
>-|TRBV7-6|few|TRBJ1-1
TGTGCCAGCAGCTTAGTGAGTTCGGACACTGAAGCTTTCTTT
CASSLVSSDTEAFF
>-|TRBV5-1|few|TRBJ2-7
TGCGCCAGCAGCCCGGAAACCACCTACGAGCAGTACTTC
CASSPETTYEQYF
>-|TRBV7-9|few|TRBJ1-4
TGTGCCAGCAGCTTAGGCCTAAACGATGAAAAACTGTTTTTT
CASSLGLNDEKLFF
>TRBD1|TRBV6-5|-|TRBJ1-2
TGTGCCAGCAGTTACCGACAGGGGCGGGATGGCTACACCTTC
CASSYRQGRDGYTF
>TRBD1|TRBV27|few|TRBJ2-7
TGTGCCAGCAGTCGGGACAGGGGACCCTACGAGCAGTACTTC
CASSRDRGPYEQYF
>-|TRBV6-1|few|TRBJ2-7
TGTGCCAGCGTCAAATCGGGGGCCTACGAGCAGTACTTC
CASVKSGAYEQYF
>-|TRBV24-1|few|TRBJ2-4
TGTGCCACCAGTGATTTGGGAAGGGCTCTAGCCAAAAACATTCAGTACTTC
CATSDLGRALAKNIQYF
>-|TRBV7-8|-|TRBJ2-3
TGTGCCAGCAGCTTCAGCGGAGGCAACACAGATACGCAGTATTTT
CASSFSGGNTDTQYF
>-|TRBV5-1|-|TRBJ2-5
TGCGCCAGCAGCCCTACAACAGAGCCAGGGACCCAGTACTTC
CASSPTTEPGTQYF
>-|TRBV20-1|-|TRBJ1-5
TGCAGTGCTACCAGGGGTCCCAACAATCAGCCCCAGCATTTT
CSATRGPNNQPQHF
>-|TRBV11-1|-|TRBJ2-5
TGTGCCAGCAGCGAAAAGGACTGGTCGGGCGTCCTACAAGAGACCCAGTACTTC
CASSEKDWSGVLQETQYF
>TRBD2|TRBV6-2/TRBV6-3|few|TRBJ2-1
TGTGCCAGCGGGGGACTAGCGGGAACCAATGAGCAGTTCTTC
CASGGLAGTNEQFF
>TRBD2|TRBV12-3/TRBV12-4|many|TRBJ2-1
TGTGCCAGCAGTATAGCGGGAGATTTCTCCTACAATGAGCAGTTCTTC
CASSIAGDFSYNEQFF
>-|TRBV9|few|TRBJ2-5
TGTGCCAGCAGCGTAGCCGGGTTAACCCATCGAGAGACCCAGTACTTC
CASSVAGLTHRETQYF
>-|TRBV9|-|TRBJ2-1
TGTGCCAGCAGCGTAGAGACTTATCCCTACAATGAGCAGTTCTTC
CASSVETYPYNEQFF
>-|TRBV6-1|-|TRBJ1-1
TGTGCCAGCAGTGAATTTCTGGGAGACACTGAAGCTTTCTTT
CASSEFLGDTEAFF
>-|TRBV30|few|TRBJ2-2
TGTGCCTGGAGTGTCCGACAGTTGCTGTTTTTT
CAWSVRQLLFF
>TRBD1|TRBV6-2/TRBV6-3|-|TRBJ1-5
TGTGCCAGCAGTGTCCGGGACAGGGTCTTGCAGCCCCAGCATTTT
CASSVRDRVLQPQHF
>TRBD2|TRBV15|-|TRBJ2-7
TGTGCCACCAGCAGAGCGCTAGCGGAAACCTACGAGCAGTACTTC
CATSRALAETYEQYF
>TRBD2|TRBV20-1|-|TRBJ2-3
TGCAGTGCTAGATACGCGGGGGGGGACACAGATACGCAGTATTTT
CSARYAGGDTDTQYF
>-|TRBV2|-|TRBJ2-3
TGTGCCAGCCGATGGGAGACAGATACGCAGTATTTT
CASRWETDTQYF
>-|TRBV20-1|-|TRBJ1-1
TGCAGTGTCAGCGGGAACACTGAAGCTTTCTTT
CSVSGNTEAFF
>-|TRBV9|few|TRBJ2-5
TGTGCCAGCAGCGTAGGGCCCTTTCAAGAGACCCAGTACTTC
CASSVGPFQETQYF
>-|TRBV5-5|few|TRBJ2-3
TGTGCCAGCAGCGGAACAGGTGCCTTGGCAGATACGCAGTATTTT
CASSGTGALADTQYF
>TRBD2|TRBV9|few|TRBJ2-1
TGTGCCAGCGGCGCCCGGCTAGCGGGAGTTAATGAGCAGTTCTTC
CASGARLAGVNEQFF
>-|TRBV20-1|-|TRBJ2-1
TGCAGTGCGGCTCGAACTGAGGGTAGCAATGAGCAGTTCTTC
CSAARTEGSNEQFF
>-|TRBV24-1|-|TRBJ2-1
TGTGCCACCAGTGATTCAGACAGTAAGTACAATGAGCAGTTCTTC
CATSDSDSKYNEQFF
>TRBD1|TRBV5-1|-|TRBJ2-1
TGCGCCAGCAGCCAACAGGGGCCGGTGGACGATGAGCAGTTCTTC
CASSQQGPVDDEQFF
>-|TRBV3-1|-|TRBJ1-3
TGTGCCAGCAGCCAAGTGCGCCAGCCTACGCCGTCTGGAAACACCATATATTTT
CASSQVRQPTPSGNTIYF
>-|TRBV9|-|TRBJ1-2
TGTGCCAGCAGCGTAGATATCAGGAACGGCTACACCTTC
CASSVDIRNGYTF
>TRBD2|TRBV20-1|few|TRBJ2-3
TGCAGTGCTGACGGACTAGCGGGGGGCGATACGCAGTATTTT
CSADGLAGGDTQYF
>-|TRBV12-3/TRBV12-4|-|TRBJ2-1
TGTGCCAGCGGAGATCCGCATTCGGGCAACAATGAGCAGTTCTTC
CASGDPHSGNNEQFF
>TRBD2|TRBV20-1|-|TRBJ2-1
TGCAGTGCTAGTGAACTTGGACTAGCGGGGGGGTCGGATGAGCAGTTCTTC
CSASELGLAGGSDEQFF
>-|TRBV14|few|TRBJ2-3
TGTGCCAGCAGCCCACCGGGAACCAGGAGTGATACGCAGTATTTT
CASSPPGTRSDTQYF
>-|TRBV5-1|-|TRBJ2-3
TGCGCCAGCAGTGGGCCAGTCACAGATACGCAGTATTTT
CASSGPVTDTQYF
>-|TRBV12-3/TRBV12-4|few|TRBJ2-2
TGTGCCAGCACCTTGACTACCCCCGGCTCCGGGGAGCTGTTTTTT
CASTLTTPGSGELFF
>-|TRBV20-1|-|TRBJ1-5
TGCAGTGCTAGCCCTTTAGGAGCGGGAAATCAGCCCCAGCATTTT
CSASPLGAGNQPQHF